A single sample is the source of the 7 T cell receptor beta chains below, sequenced in a study of T-cell reconstitution after alpha-beta-depleted transplantation in children (dated by TCRdb to about 2016). Receptors were amplified or captured by PCR. Sequencing relied on an Illumina HiSeq 2500. To normalize quantification of the TCRbeta repertoire, the TCR libraries were built with molecular barcoding that relied on unique molecular identifiers. TCRdb trimmed public reads at Q25 via fastp, called clones via MiXCR and kept in-frame beta chains. Each CDR3 protein appears once, grouped with its most common genes and DNA. In all, the sample holds just over 950,000 distinct CDR3 sequences, and roughly 29% of those were seen once. Under 30% of the sample goes to the ten largest clones. What this sample's treatment or condition label stands for: allogeneic hematopoietic cell transplantation with graft depleted of TCRalphabeta T cells and CD19 B cells.

The source material was PBMCs, mostly from graft donor cells, sampled 360 days after TCRalphabeta/CD19-depleted stem cell transplant. The receptor set was obtained from a boy under three years old who had a stem cell transplant for SCID, so the T cells may come from the graft donor.

The chain combines TRBV2 with TRBJ2-7, with D perhaps assigned TRBD1 or TRBD2 (5 bases each). Looked up from germline, CDR1 is SNHLY and CDR2 is FYNNEI. The CDR3 loop spans 15 amino acids. Trimming took 8 bases from V and 2 from J, leaving 19 bases between them. The CDR3 nucleotides are TGTGCCAGCTCGGGCCGGGGCCGCGGAACCTACGAGCAGTACTTC. Protein product: CASSGRGRGTYEQYF.

The chain couples TRBV5-1 to TRBJ2-5, with D possibly being TRBD1 (6 bases). The V end was cut by 3 bases, the J end by 3 bases, with 9 bases between. Germline CDR1 SGHRS, CDR2 YFSETQ. The CDR3 runs 13 residues. DNA of the CDR3: TGCGCCAGCAGCTCCTACAGGGAAGAGACCCAGTACTTC. Its translation is CASSSYREETQYF.

In its sample, this clonotype was seen a few times. The chain is built from TRBV12-3 or TRBV12-4 and TRBJ2-1; D is unresolved. V was shortened by 6 bases and J by 7 bases, with 19 bases between the two germline ends. This CDR3 is built from 15 residues. CDR3 sequence (DNA): TGTGCCAGCAGCGCCCGTGGCCCCATGGCGAATGAGCAGTTCTTC. Translating it yields CASSARGPMANEQFF.

The V call is TRBV11-3, the J call TRBJ2-1; TRBD2 is a possible D gene (5 bases). The germline V gene encodes CDR1 SGHNT and CDR2 YENEEA. This CDR3 has 14 amino acids. The ends were cut back, 4 bases at V and 7 bases at J, with 14 bases in the middle. The CDR3 DNA reads TGTGCCAGCAGCTCCCGGGGTACCCGGAATGAGCAGTTCTTC. This gives the protein CASSSRGTRNEQFF.

The V and J genes are TRBV10-2 and TRBJ1-1; D call uncertain. V was clipped by 10 bases and J by 4 bases, with 13 bases between them. CDR3 length equals 12 residues. Germline CDR1 is WSHSY and CDR2 is SAAADI. The CDR3: CATQPKVTEAFF. The CDR3 DNA sequence: TGCGCCACGCAGCCGAAGGTCACTGAAGCTTTCTTT.

This clonotype was seen only a few times. The genes are TRBV3-1 and TRBJ2-1, with D possibly TRBD1 on 5 matching bases. Germline V gene data show CDR1 as LGHDT and CDR2 as YNNKEL (reference sequence). This CDR3 is built from 17 residues. V was clipped by 1 base and J by 0 bases, with 13 bases between them. The CDR3, as DNA: TGTGCCAGCAGCCAAGTTGAAGGGGCCGGCTCCTACAATGAGCAGTTCTTC. This encodes CASSQVEGAGSYNEQFF.

The rearrangement joins TRBV6-1 to TRBJ1-3; D unclear. The V gene's germline CDR1 is MNHNS and CDR2 SASEGT. V lost 6 bases to trimming and J lost 1 base, with 16 bases between them. This CDR3 has 16 residues. The CDR3 sequence: CASRSTRLKSGNTIYF. CDR3 nucleotides: TGTGCCAGCAGATCGACAAGGTTAAAGTCTGGAAACACCATATATTTT.